The rows below give T cell receptor beta chains drawn from one sample of a study of memory CD4+ T cells and cytomegalovirus serostatus. The table came from immunoSEQ multiplex PCR; TCRdb's copy has only in-frame clones and leaves some out. The profile shows around 26,000 clones, about four fifths of them singletons. The sequenced sample was memory CD4+ T cells from blood. These receptors all come from an adult in good health and CMV-seronegative. CDR3s include the opening cysteine and the closing phenylalanine or tryptophan. The D gene is left open where the match is weak. Clone sizes are given selectively: once, few, many, or a class where the clone is expanded.

TRBJ1-1 | - | - | 15 | TRBV5-4 | TGTGCCAGCAGCTGGGGGACACTGGGAGGCACTGAAGCTTTCTTT | CASSWGTLGGTEAFF
TRBJ2-7 | - | TRBD2 | 14 | TRBV5-1 | TGCGCCAGCAGTCTAGCGGGGGACTCCTACGAGCAGTACTTC | CASSLAGDSYEQYF
TRBJ2-4 | - | TRBD2 | 18 | TRBV10-1 | TGCGCCAGCAGGCAGGGGCTAGCGGGGGGTTCAGCCAAAAACATTCAGTACTTC | CASRQGLAGGSAKNIQYF
TRBJ2-1 | - | TRBD2 | 16 | TRBV7-8 | TGTGCCAGCAGCTGGGCCATAGCGGGGGGCATTAATGAGCAGTTCTTC | CASSWAIAGGINEQFF
TRBJ2-2 | - | TRBD1 | 13 | TRBV10-3 | TGTGCCATCGGGGCAGGGGGCACCGGGGAGCTGTTTTTT | CAIGAGGTGELFF
TRBJ2-7 | few | TRBD1 | 13 | TRBV11-2 | TGTGCCAGCAGCATAGACAGGGACTACGAGCAGTACTTC | CASSIDRDYEQYF
TRBJ1-2 | once | - | 13 | TRBV7-2 | TGTGCCAGCAGCCCCGGCCGGGATCGCGGCTACACCTTC | CASSPGRDRGYTF
TRBJ1-2 | - | TRBD1 | 11 | TRBV30 | TGTGCCTGGGGGACAGGCTATGGCTACACCTTC | CAWGTGYGYTF
TRBJ2-2 | - | - | 14 | TRBV5-1 | TGCGCCAGCAGCCAGGACGCGAACACCGGGGAGCTGTTTTTT | CASSQDANTGELFF
TRBJ1-1 | - | TRBD1 | 16 | TRBV9 | TGTGCCAGCAGCGTAGGACTCGGACAGGGTAACGCTGAAGCTTTCTTT | CASSVGLGQGNAEAFF
TRBJ2-7 | few | - | 13 | TRBV5-1 | TGCGCCAGCAGCCCGGTGGGGGGGCACGAGCAGTACTTC | CASSPVGGHEQYF
TRBJ2-7 | - | TRBD1 | 12 | TRBV19 | TGTGCCACCGGGACAGGGACCTACGAGCAGTACTTC | CATGTGTYEQYF
TRBJ2-3 | - | TRBD2 | 18 | TRBV19 | TGTGCCAGTAGTATAGGGCCAGCGGGGGAAACGAGCACAGATACGCAGTATTTT | CASSIGPAGETSTDTQYF
TRBJ1-5 | - | - | 13 | TRBV30 | TGTGCCTGGAGTGGTAAAGGGGGTCAGCCCCAGCATTTT | CAWSGKGGQPQHF
TRBJ1-1 | - | - | 14 | TRBV18 | TGTGCCAGCTCACCAGGGTCAGGAGGGACTGAAGCTTTCTTT | CASSPGSGGTEAFF
TRBJ2-3 | - | - | 14 | TRBV18 | TGTGCCAGCTCACCCCGGACAGTCACAGATACGCAGTATTTT | CASSPRTVTDTQYF
TRBJ1-2 | - | TRBD1 | 14 | TRBV5-1 | TGCGCCAGCAGCCCCCGGACAGGGAACTATGGCTACACCTTC | CASSPRTGNYGYTF
TRBJ1-1 | once | TRBD1 | 18 | TRBV4-2 | TGTGCCAGCAGCCAAGATTGGCGGACAGGGGGCGCCGGGGGTGGAGCTTTCTTT | CASSQDWRTGGAGGGAFF
TRBJ2-1 | - | - | 18 | TRBV19 | TGTGCCAGTAGTGGGGACTTGGGCGGGGGACAAGTATACAATGAGCAGTTCTTC | CASSGDLGGGQVYNEQFF
TRBJ2-5 | - | - | 14 | TRBV7-7 | TGTGCTAGCAGCCCCCGTGGGTTCACGTCGACCCAGTACTTC | CASSPRGFTSTQYF
TRBJ2-6 | - | - | 14 | TRBV29-1 | TGCAGCGTTGCCAAGGCTTCTGGGGCCAACGTCCTGACTTTC | CSVAKASGANVLTF
TRBJ2-7 | - | - | 13 | TRBV5-1 | TGCGCCAGCAGCTTGTCAACGGATTCAAAGCAGTACTTC | CASSLSTDSKQYF
TRBJ2-2 | - | - | 16 | TRBV7-9 | TGTGCCAGCAGCTTAGTCAGGGCTTTGTTGACCGGGGAGCTGTTTTTT | CASSLVRALLTGELFF
TRBJ1-2 | - | - | 15 | TRBV27 | TGTGCCAGCAGTTTACGTCGTCAGCTGATCTATGGCTACACCTTC | CASSLRRQLIYGYTF
TRBJ1-1 | - | - | 14 | TRBV2 | TGTGCCAGCAGCGTGGCCGGGGTAAGGACTGAAGCTTTCTTT | CASSVAGVRTEAFF
TRBJ2-3 | - | - | 15 | TRBV5-1 | TGCGCCAGCAGCTTGGTTCGGGGGTCGGCAGATACGCAGTATTTT | CASSLVRGSADTQYF
TRBJ1-1 | - | - | 15 | TRBV7-6 | TGTGCCAGCAGCCCATTTGGGAACATGAACACTGAAGCTTTCTTT | CASSPFGNMNTEAFF
TRBJ2-5 | - | - | 14 | TRBV7-2 | TGTGCCAGCAGCTCCGACAGGTGGGGGGAGACCCAGTACTTC | CASSSDRWGETQYF
TRBJ2-1 | - | TRBD1 | 15 | TRBV6-6 | TGTGCCAGCAGTTCCCAGGGGGTTCGGTACAATGAGCAGTTCTTC | CASSSQGVRYNEQFF
TRBJ1-1 | few | - | 14 | TRBV5-1 | TGCGCCAGCAGCTTGGTATGGGGGTCCACTGAAGCTTTCTTT | CASSLVWGSTEAFF
TRBJ2-1 | few | - | 13 | TRBV7-7 | TGTGCTGTTTGGGATCGCAAAGCCCATGAGCAGTTCTTC | CAVWDRKAHEQFF
TRBJ1-5 | - | - | 15 | TRBV6-5 | TGTGCCAGCAGTTACTCGAACGGGGGCAATCAGCCCCAGCATTTT | CASSYSNGGNQPQHF
TRBJ2-3 | - | - | 11 | TRBV6-6 | TGTGCCAGCAGAAATACAGATACGCAGTATTTT | CASRNTDTQYF
TRBJ2-4 | - | TRBD2 | 11 | TRBV10-3 | TGTGCCACCGACGGGGGAGGGATTCAGTACTTC | CATDGGGIQYF
TRBJ2-4 | once | - | 15 | TRBV7-2 | TGTGCCAGCAGCAGAAAGGACCCTAAACTAAACATTCAGTACTTC | CASSRKDPKLNIQYF
TRBJ1-1 | - | TRBD1 | 14 | TRBV5-1 | TGCGCCAGCAGCTTCACAGGGGAGAACACTGAAGCTTTCTTT | CASSFTGENTEAFF
TRBJ1-1 | - | - | 13 | TRBV5-6 | TGTGCCAGCAGCTCAAGCCCAGGGCTTGAAGCTTTCTTT | CASSSSPGLEAFF
TRBJ1-1 | - | - | 17 | TRBV5-6 | TGTGCCAGCAGCTTGGGGTGGGGCTCAGACACAAACACTGAAGCTTTCTTT | CASSLGWGSDTNTEAFF
TRBJ2-1 | - | TRBD2 | 17 | TRBV7-9 | TGTGCCAGCAGCTTAACCCGGGGCGGGGGGAACTACAATGAGCAGTTCTTC | CASSLTRGGGNYNEQFF
TRBJ1-1 | - | - | 13 | TRBV5-1 | TGCGCCAGCAGCCCCCCGAGGAACACTGAAGCTTTCTTT | CASSPPRNTEAFF
TRBJ2-7 | - | TRBD1 | 14 | TRBV2 | TGTGCCAGCAGCGACGGGGACAGGTCTACGAGCAGGGACTTC | CASSDGDRSTSRDF
TRBJ1-4 | - | - | 13 | TRBV28 | TGTGCCAGCTGGGCAGGGGTTGCTGAAAAACTGTTTTTT | CASWAGVAEKLFF
TRBJ2-1 | - | - | 17 | TRBV5-1 | TGCGCCAGCAGCCCGACTAGTTTCGAGGCCCTCTACAATGAGCAGTTCTTC | CASSPTSFEALYNEQFF